The clone carrying this T cell receptor beta chain ranks as large (0.1 to 1%). Its specificity is not known. This record comes from a study of circulating CD8 cells and anti-PD-1 response in melanoma. Study details: Responders had complete or partial responses; non-responders had stable or progressive disease. The study's findings and limits: Published repertoire comparisons used only baseline and M1 samples. Most experiments lacked replicates. At M1, fewer than 7% of TRB clonotypes appeared in multiple subsets.

TCR libraries were prepared from around 15 ng of total RNA with the QIAseq Immune Repertoire TCR panel. Using its own MiXCR run on the reads, TCRdb lists one record per CDR3 protein. The table lists approximately 200 distinct CDR3 sequences, 9% to 13% of them singletons. Trimming removed 2 bases from V and 4 bases from J; junction bases left unmatched: 1. The CDR3 extends over 13 amino acids. Germline V lookup: CDR1 MNHEY, CDR2 SMNVEV (reference sequence). Sorting of live CD3+CD8+TCRalphabeta+ cells by PD-1 and/or TIGIT gave four subsets. This sequence was found in a human donor with melanoma. The chain carries TRBV27 and TRBJ1-2; 7 nucleotides agree with TRBD1. The source was CD8+ T cells from PBMCs, collected at baseline or after one month of anti-PD-1 therapy (not recorded which). The CDR3 region is CASSLTGAYGYTF. The CDR3 nucleotides read TGTGCCAGCAGTTTAACAGGGGCCTATGGCTACACCTTC.